A single sample is the source of the 32 T cell receptor beta chains below, sequenced in a study of blood T cell repertoires in COVID-19 (TCRdb year 2020). The method behind the library was the immunoSEQ multiplex PCR assay. Entries here come from immuneACCESS through TCRdb and include only in-frame sequences with V and J called. Some clones fail to appear in such tables; in the studies checked, an unresolved V gene covers under half of the shortfall, and the cause of the remainder is unknown. The sample table shows about 430,000 clones, and 88% are seen once. Jointly, the top ten make up around 1.5% of the sample. Sequencing used PBMCs or T cells enriched from blood (not recorded which). These receptors were taken from a woman aged 18-29 years who had been exposed to COVID-19.

The chain is built from TRBV7-2 and TRBJ2-7; 8 nucleotides match TRBD2. Per germline, CDR1 SGHTA and CDR2 FQGNSA. This CDR3 is 14 amino acids long. Trimming cost V 4 bases and J 4 bases; bases outside gene matches: 6. CDR3 nucleotides: TGTGCCAGCAGCTATGGACTAGCAGTGTACGAGCAGTACTTC. Protein: CASSYGLAVYEQYF.

The chain joins TRBV23-1 to TRBJ2-7; D remains ambiguous. TRBV23-1 is reported as an ORF; its role is uncertain. This CDR3 comprises 16 residues. The ends were cut back, 7 bases at V and 1 base at J, with 20 bases in the middle. This chain's CDR3 is CASIKPRGAVSYEQYF. In DNA form, the CDR3 reads TGCGCCAGCATAAAACCCAGAGGAGCTGTATCCTACGAGCAGTACTTC.

The chain is built from TRBV29-1 and TRBJ1-2; TRBD1 matches at 8 bases. Unmatched junction bases numbered 13, after V lost 2 bases and J lost 8 bases. Germline V gene data show CDR1 as SQVTM and CDR2 as ANQGSEA. The CDR3 has 15 amino acids. CDR3 loop: CSVESDRVVRKGYTF. The CDR3 nucleotides read TGCAGCGTTGAATCGGACAGGGTGGTCCGTAAAGGCTACACCTTC. Looking up the rest from reference TRBV29-1 and TRBJ1-2 gives the full variable domain: SAVISQKPSRDICQRGTSLTIQCQVDSQVTMMFWYRQQPGQSLTLIATANQGSEATYESGFVIDKFPISRPNLTFSTLTVSNMSPEDSSIYLCSVESDRVVRKGYTFGSGTRLTVV.

V and J are TRBV9 and TRBJ2-5; D is possibly TRBD1 (6 bases). CDR1 and CDR2 from the germline V gene are SGDLS and YYNGEE. There are 13 residues in the CDR3. V was pared by 4 bases and J by 4 bases, with 11 bases between. CDR3 amino acids: CASSPTGTETQYF. CDR3 DNA: TGTGCCAGCAGCCCCACAGGGACAGAGACCCAGTACTTC.

The DNA for the CDR3 is TGCGCCAGCAGCAAAAGAGGCAGAGCCTATGGCTACACCTTC. Translated: CASSKRGRAYGYTF. The chain couples TRBV4-1 to TRBJ1-2; D gene unclear. The CDR3 totals 14 residues. The germline gives CDR1 MGHRA, CDR2 YSYEKL. V gave up 5 bases and J gave up 4 bases, with 14 bases separating them.

The CDR3 region has the DNA TGTGCCACCAGCAGAACACGGACTAGCTTGGCGAACACCGGGGAGCTGTTTTTT. Translated: CATSRTRTSLANTGELFF. The rearrangement joins TRBV15 to TRBJ2-2, with 8 nucleotides matching TRBD2. V trimming: 2 bases; J trimming: 0 bases; junction bases outside the gene matches: 8. This CDR3 contains 18 residues. Germline V gene data show CDR1 as LNHNV and CDR2 as YYDKDF (reference sequence).

This clone appeared a few times. The rearrangement links TRBV6-5 to TRBJ2-3, with D tentatively TRBD2 (5 bases). Germline V CDR1 and CDR2: MNHEY, SVGAGI. V lost 7 bases and J 3 bases, leaving 8 bases between the germline ends. The CDR3 consists of 12 residues. The CDR3 nucleotides are TGTGCCAGCAACCGGAGGACAGATACGCAGTATTTT. Translation: CASNRRTDTQYF.

The chain has TRBV5-4 and TRBJ1-4; 8 bases line up with TRBD1. V dropped 4 bases and J dropped 5; count of bases not matched to a gene: 10. The germline gives CDR1 SGHNT, CDR2 YYREEE (reference sequence). CDR3 length: 16 amino acids. The CDR3 protein is CASSMTGEGSNEKLFF. DNA of the CDR3: TGTGCCAGCAGCATGACAGGGGAGGGGTCAAATGAAAAACTGTTTTTT.

The chain carries TRBV4-1 and TRBJ2-5; 15 bases agree with TRBD2. CDR1 and CDR2 (germline): MGHRA, YSYEKL. With 1 base clipped from V and 2 bases from J, the junction kept 2 bases outside the gene matches. This CDR3 is built from 17 residues. Written as DNA, the CDR3 is TGCGCCAGCAGCCAAGGGACTAGCGGGAGGGGACAAGAGACCCAGTACTTC. Translated: CASSQGTSGRGQETQYF.

This chain joins TRBV5-5 and TRBJ2-7, with D possibly being TRBD2 (6 bases). Germline CDR1 reads SGHKS; CDR2 reads YYEKEE (reference sequence). The CDR3 has 13 amino acids. V lost 6 bases and J 2 bases, leaving 12 bases between the germline ends. CDR3 in amino acids: CASNQGGTYEQYF. CDR3 coding DNA: TGTGCCAGCAACCAAGGAGGGACCTACGAGCAGTACTTC. Full variable domain (remainder filled in from reference TRBV5-5 and TRBJ2-7): DAGVTQSPTHLIKTRGQQVTLRCSPISGHKSVSWYQQVLGQGPQFIFQYYEKEERGRGNFPDRFSARQFPNYSSELNVNALLLGDSALYLCASNQGGTYEQYFGPGTRLTVT.

The gene calls are TRBV27 and TRBJ2-1, with 9 nucleotides matching TRBD1. This CDR3 is built from 14 residues. Per germline, CDR1 MNHEY and CDR2 SMNVEV (reference sequence). V lost 3 bases and J lost 8; bases outside the gene matches: 5. DNA of the CDR3: TGTGCCAGCAGTTTGGGGACAGGGAACGATGAGCAGTTCTTC. Amino acid sequence: CASSLGTGNDEQFF.

J is TRBJ2-2 and V is TRBV11-3; TRBD1 might be the D (6 bases). The CDR3 runs to 16 residues. Germline CDR1 SGHNT, CDR2 YENEEA. V was cut by 4 bases and J by 5 bases, with 17 bases left in between. The CDR3 region is CASSSSSYRETGELFF. The CDR3 region has the DNA TGTGCCAGCAGCTCCTCCAGTTACAGGGAAACCGGGGAGCTGTTTTTT.

This clone has only a few counts. The DNA of the CDR3 is TGTGCCAGCAGCTCGGACAGGGACAACGACGAGCAGTACTTC. Its protein is CASSSDRDNDEQYF. The chain is built from TRBV5-4 and TRBJ2-7, with 8 bases fitting TRBD1. The CDR3 consists of 14 residues. Germline V gene lookup returns CDR1 SGHNT and CDR2 YYREEE (reference sequence). Losses at the gene ends were 3 bases for V and 5 bases for J; bases not matched to a gene: 7.

About this clone: This CDR3 is also generated by other DNA sequences in the sample. The CDR3 protein is CASSSGTAQETQYF. CDR3 DNA: TGCGCCAGCAGCTCCGGGACAGCTCAAGAGACCCAGTACTTC. This chain uses TRBV5-1 with TRBJ2-5, with 7 bases fitting TRBD1. The CDR3 extends over 14 amino acids. Germline assignment: CDR1 SGHRS and CDR2 YFSETQ. The trim removed 3 bases at V and 2 bases at J, leaving 4 bases unmatched.

The rearrangement uses TRBV4-3 and TRBJ2-1, with TRBD1 identical over 7 bases. The CDR3 length is 14 residues. V was clipped by 1 base and J by 5 bases; unmatched bases: 2. In germline, CDR1 is LGHNA, CDR2 YSLEER. CDR3 loop: CASSQGTGNNEQFF. DNA for the CDR3: TGCGCCAGCAGCCAAGGGACAGGAAACAATGAGCAGTTCTTC.

The V gene is TRBV3-1 (or the pseudogene TRBV3-2), the J gene TRBJ1-5; TRBD1 might be the D (5 bases). The CDR3 loop spans 16 amino acids. Germline assignment: CDR1 LGHDT and CDR2 YNNKEL (reference sequence). The V and J ends lost 4 bases and 4 bases respectively, with 17 bases between them. CDR3 protein: CASSPWADSVNQPQHF. CDR3 nucleotide sequence: TGTGCCAGCAGCCCGTGGGCAGACAGTGTTAATCAGCCCCAGCATTTT.

The V and J genes are TRBV6-5 and TRBJ1-1; 7 bases fit TRBD1. The CDR3 sequence is 15 residues long. Germline V gene sequence: CDR1 MNHEY, CDR2 SVGAGI. V lost 5 bases and J lost 0; bases outside the gene matches: 6. CDR3 protein: CASSMTGTVNTEAFF. The CDR3 DNA is TGTGCCAGCAGTATGACCGGGACAGTGAACACTGAAGCTTTCTTT.

The rearrangement uses TRBV5-1 and TRBJ2-7, with TRBD1 matching over 10 bases. V was pared by 0 bases and J by 5 bases, with 2 bases of the junction left unmatched. Germline CDR1 reads SGHRS; CDR2 reads YFSETQ. This CDR3 has 14 amino acids. The CDR3 nucleotides read TGCGCCAGCAGCTTGGGGGACAGGGGCCACGAGCAGTACTTC. Protein: CASSLGDRGHEQYF.

The chain has TRBV6-5 and TRBJ1-4; D is uncertain. Between the trimmed V and J ends, which lost 4 bases and 7 bases, there was a span of 19 bases. The CDR3 length is 16 residues. Germline V CDR1 and CDR2: MNHEY, SVGAGI. Written as DNA, the CDR3 is TGTGCCAGCAGTTCCCCCTCCATCGGACTGGGTGAAAAACTGTTTTTT. It yields the protein CASSSPSIGLGEKLFF.

The J gene is TRBJ2-7, the V gene TRBV12-3 or TRBV12-4; a possible D gene is TRBD1 (6 bases). This CDR3 spans 12 amino acids. V gave up 11 bases and J gave up 1 base, with 12 bases separating them. In nucleotides, the CDR3 is TGTGCCTCTAAAACAGGGTCCTACGAGCAGTACTTC. It is translated as CASKTGSYEQYF.

This clone is a singleton in its sample. The chain is built from TRBV2 and TRBJ1-2; TRBD1 matches at 7 bases. The CDR3 is 15 residues long. Germline CDR1 is SNHLY and CDR2 is FYNNEI. V was pared by 7 bases and J by 7 bases, with 15 bases of the junction left unmatched. This chain's CDR3 is CASKDAGQSIFGYTF. Written as DNA, the CDR3 is TGTGCCAGCAAGGACGCGGGACAGTCGATCTTTGGCTACACCTTC. Full variable domain (outside the CDR3, taken from reference TRBV2 and TRBJ1-2): EPEVTQTPSHQVTQMGQEVILRCVPISNHLYFYWYRQILGQKVEFLVSFYNNEISEKSEIFDDQFSVERPDGSNFTLKIRSTKLEDSAMYFCASKDAGQSIFGYTFGSGTRLTVV.

The chain links TRBV29-1 to TRBJ1-3; D possibly corresponds to TRBD1 (6 bases). Germline V gives CDR1 SQVTM, CDR2 ANQGSEA. The CDR3 runs 14 residues. Trimming pared 3 bases from V and 4 bases from J, leaving 13 bases between. This CDR3 reads CSVDRGHSGNTIYF. The CDR3 DNA is TGCAGCGTTGACAGGGGCCACTCCGGAAACACCATATATTTT.

This chain connects TRBV5-1 to TRBJ1-4; 8 nucleotides line up with TRBD1. This CDR3 spans 15 amino acids. The germline V gene has CDR1 SGHRS and CDR2 YFSETQ. The trim removed 4 bases at V and 6 bases at J, leaving 8 bases unmatched. DNA for the CDR3: TGCGCCAGCAGCCAAAACCAGGGGGCGGATGAAAAACTGTTTTTT. Translating gives CASSQNQGADEKLFF.

The chain uses TRBV7-8 and TRBJ2-3, with TRBD2 matching 7 bases. This CDR3 spans 14 amino acids. V lost 5 bases to trimming and J lost 6 bases; unmatched junction nucleotides: 8. Germline V gene lookup returns CDR1 SGHVS and CDR2 FQNEAQ. In nucleotides, the CDR3 is TGTGCCAGCAGCCGGACTAGAGCCCCGGATACGCAGTATTTT. This translates into CASSRTRAPDTQYF.

The chain couples TRBV27 to TRBJ2-7, with 7 bases that match TRBD1. The ends lost 5 bases at V and 3 bases at J; junction bases unmatched: 4. Germline V CDR1 and CDR2: MNHEY, SMNVEV (reference sequence). The CDR3 loop spans 13 amino acids. Here the CDR3 reads CASSRGQIYEQYF. In DNA form, the CDR3 reads TGTGCCAGCAGTCGGGGACAGATCTACGAGCAGTACTTC.

The CDR3 sequence is CASSKTAYQETQYF. In DNA form, the CDR3 reads TGTGCCAGCTCCAAGACAGCGTACCAAGAGACCCAGTACTTC. The rearrangement joins TRBV18 to TRBJ2-5; TRBD1 is a possible D gene (5 bases). Per germline, CDR1 KGHSH and CDR2 LQKENI. This CDR3 comprises 14 residues. V dropped 6 bases and J dropped 0 bases, with 11 bases sitting between them.

This clone was recorded only once. The rearrangement joins TRBV7-9 to TRBJ2-7; a possible D gene is TRBD2 (6 bases). The V end lost 4 bases, the J end lost 6 bases, and 13 bases lay between the germline ends. The CDR3 loop spans 13 amino acids. Looked up from germline, CDR1 is SEHNR and CDR2 is FQNEAQ (reference sequence). The CDR3 here is CASSYKVGSEQYF. CDR3 sequence (DNA): TGTGCCAGCAGCTATAAAGTCGGGAGCGAGCAGTACTTC.

Here the CDR3 reads CASSQEGTVSMEDEQYF. Written as DNA, the CDR3 is TGCGCCAGCAGCCAAGAGGGGACAGTCTCCATGGAGGACGAGCAGTACTTC. The chain uses TRBV4-1 and TRBJ2-7, with 7 bases lining up with TRBD1. Germline V gene lookup returns CDR1 MGHRA and CDR2 YSYEKL. The CDR3 consists of 17 residues. With 0 bases clipped from V and 5 bases from J, the junction kept 13 bases outside the gene matches.

This chain links TRBV13 with TRBJ2-1; 14 bases match TRBD2. The trim removed 4 bases at V and 6 bases at J, leaving 2 bases unmatched. In germline, CDR1 is PRHDT, CDR2 FYEKMQ (reference sequence). CDR3 length: 15 amino acids. This chain's CDR3 is CASSSGLAGGNEQFF. The CDR3 DNA reads TGTGCCAGCAGCTCTGGACTAGCGGGGGGCAATGAGCAGTTCTTC. Together with reference TRBV13 and TRBJ2-1, the CDR3 gives the full variable domain: AAGVIQSPRHLIKEKRETATLKCYPIPRHDTVYWYQQGPGQDPQFLISFYEKMQSDKGSIPDRFSAQQFSDYHSELNMSSLELGDSALYFCASSSGLAGGNEQFFGPGTRLTVL.

The chain combines TRBV28 with TRBJ2-4; 7 nucleotides line up with TRBD1. The CDR3 spans 15 residues. The germline V gene has CDR1 MDHEN and CDR2 SYDVKM. V shed 6 bases, J shed 5 bases, and the junction held 10 bases outside the gene matches. The CDR3 sequence is CASRPPTGRENIQYF. CDR3 nucleotides: TGTGCCAGCAGACCCCCGACAGGGAGAGAAAACATTCAGTACTTC.

The V call is TRBV30, the J call TRBJ1-5; D is perhaps TRBD1 (5 bases). V dropped 2 bases and J dropped 7 bases, with 15 bases sitting between them. The length of the CDR3 is 14 residues. Germline-derived CDR1 and CDR2 are GTSNPN and SVGIG (reference sequence). CDR3 nucleotides: TGTGCCTGGAGTCAAGGGCAGGGTGACCAGCCCCAGCATTTT. Translating it yields CAWSQGQGDQPQHF. Drawing the rest from reference TRBV30 and TRBJ1-5, the complete variable domain is SQTIHQWPATLVQPVGSPLSLECTVEGTSNPNLYWYRQAAGRGLQLLFYSVGIGQISSEVPQNLSASRPQDRQFILSSKKLLLSDSGFYLCAWSQGQGDQPQHFGDGTRLSIL.

This clone was detected only once. The chain has TRBV7-2 and TRBJ1-2, with TRBD1 matching over 8 bases. Trimming removed 0 bases from V and 2 bases from J; junction bases left unmatched: 5. CDR3 size: 16 residues. Germline assignment: CDR1 SGHTA and CDR2 FQGNSA. The CDR3 reads CASSLAGTGYNYGYTF. The CDR3 coding sequence is TGTGCCAGCAGCTTAGCAGGGACAGGCTACAACTATGGCTACACCTTC. Based on the CDR3 plus reference TRBV7-2 and TRBJ1-2, the full variable domain is GAGVSQSPSNKVTEKGKDVELRCDPISGHTALYWYRQSLGQGLEFLIYFQGNSAPDKSGLPSDRFSAERTGGSVSTLTIQRTQQEDSAVYLCASSLAGTGYNYGYTFGSGTRLTVV.